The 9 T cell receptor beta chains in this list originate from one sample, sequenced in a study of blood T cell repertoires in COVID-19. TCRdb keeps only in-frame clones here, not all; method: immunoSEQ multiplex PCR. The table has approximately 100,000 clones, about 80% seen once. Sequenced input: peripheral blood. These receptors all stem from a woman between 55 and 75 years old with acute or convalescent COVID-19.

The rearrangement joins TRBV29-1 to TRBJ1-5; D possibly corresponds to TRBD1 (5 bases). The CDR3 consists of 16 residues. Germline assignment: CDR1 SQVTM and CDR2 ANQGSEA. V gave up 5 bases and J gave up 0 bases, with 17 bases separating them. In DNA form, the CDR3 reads TGCAGCGTTTCTATGGAGGGGAAATATAGCAATCAGCCCCAGCATTTT. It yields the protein CSVSMEGKYSNQPQHF.

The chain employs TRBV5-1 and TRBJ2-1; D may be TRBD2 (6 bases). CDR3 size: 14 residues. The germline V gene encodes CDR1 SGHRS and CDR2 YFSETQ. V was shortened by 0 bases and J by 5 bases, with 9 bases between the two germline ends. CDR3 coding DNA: TGCGCCAGCAGCTTGGGGCTAGCGAACAATGAGCAGTTCTTC. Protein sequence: CASSLGLANNEQFF. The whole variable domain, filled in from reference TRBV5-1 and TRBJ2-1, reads KAGVTQTPRYLIKTRGQQVTLSCSPISGHRSVSWYQQTPGQGLQFLFEYFSETQRNKGNFPGRFSGRQFSNSRSEMNVSTLELGDSALYLCASSLGLANNEQFFGPGTRLTVL.

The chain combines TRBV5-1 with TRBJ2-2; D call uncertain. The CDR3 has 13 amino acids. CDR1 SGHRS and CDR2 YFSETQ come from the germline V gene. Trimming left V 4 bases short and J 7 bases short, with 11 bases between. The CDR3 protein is CASSPQDGGELFF. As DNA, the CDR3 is TGCGCCAGCAGCCCCCAGGATGGCGGGGAGCTGTTTTTT.

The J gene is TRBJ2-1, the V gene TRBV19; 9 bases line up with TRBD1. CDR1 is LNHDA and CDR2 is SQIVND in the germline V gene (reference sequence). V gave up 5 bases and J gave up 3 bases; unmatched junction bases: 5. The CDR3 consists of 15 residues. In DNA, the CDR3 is TGTGCCAGTAGTTCCTCGGGACAGGGCTACAATGAGCAGTTCTTC. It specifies CASSSSGQGYNEQFF.

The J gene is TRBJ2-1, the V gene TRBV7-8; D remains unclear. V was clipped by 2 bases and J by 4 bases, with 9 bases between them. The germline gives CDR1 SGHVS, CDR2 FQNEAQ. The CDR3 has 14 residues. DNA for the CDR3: TGTGCCAGCAGCTTAATCGTCAGATACAATGAGCAGTTCTTC. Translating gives CASSLIVRYNEQFF.

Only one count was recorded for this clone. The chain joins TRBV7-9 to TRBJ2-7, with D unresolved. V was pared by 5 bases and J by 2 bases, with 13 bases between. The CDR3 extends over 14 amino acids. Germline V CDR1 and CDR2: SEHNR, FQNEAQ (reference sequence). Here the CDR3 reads CASSRYLVPYEQYF. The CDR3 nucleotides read TGTGCCAGCAGCCGATATCTAGTTCCCTACGAGCAGTACTTC. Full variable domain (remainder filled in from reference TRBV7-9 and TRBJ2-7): DTGVSQNPRHKITKRGQNVTFRCDPISEHNRLYWYRQTLGQGPEFLTYFQNEAQLEKSRLLSDRFSAERPKGSFSTLEIQRTEQGDSAMYLCASSRYLVPYEQYFGPGTRLTVT.

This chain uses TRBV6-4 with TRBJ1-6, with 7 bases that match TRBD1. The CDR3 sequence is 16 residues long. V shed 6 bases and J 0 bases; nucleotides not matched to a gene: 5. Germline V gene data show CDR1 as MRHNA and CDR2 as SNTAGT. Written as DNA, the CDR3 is TGTGCCAGCAGCGAGGACAGGAGCTCCTATAATTCACCCCTCCACTTT. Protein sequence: CASSEDRSSYNSPLHF.

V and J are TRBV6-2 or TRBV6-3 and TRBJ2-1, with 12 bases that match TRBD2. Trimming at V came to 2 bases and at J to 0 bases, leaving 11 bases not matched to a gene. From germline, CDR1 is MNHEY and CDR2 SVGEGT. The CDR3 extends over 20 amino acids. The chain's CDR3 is CASSYPTSGRPASSYNEQFF. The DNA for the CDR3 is TGTGCCAGCAGTTACCCCACTAGCGGGAGGCCAGCGAGCTCCTACAATGAGCAGTTCTTC.

The DNA for the CDR3 is TGTGCCAGCTCACCGTCAGCGGTCGGCTCCTACAATGAGCAGTTCTTC. It translates to CASSPSAVGSYNEQFF. This chain joins TRBV18 and TRBJ2-1; tentative D call: TRBD2 (5 bases). Trimming left V 3 bases short and J 0 bases short, with 12 bases between. Germline V lookup: CDR1 KGHSH, CDR2 LQKENI. This CDR3 comprises 16 residues.